The clone carrying this TCR beta chain was observed a single time. What it binds is not known. Looked up from germline, CDR1 is SGHTA and CDR2 is FQGTGA. With V trimmed by 5 bases and J by 0 bases, 6 bases remained unmatched. This CDR3 has 16 amino acids. The assay was immunoSEQ multiplex PCR, and TCRdb's table has in-frame clones only and misses some. The sample shows more than 50,000 clones, 85% of them seen only once. The sample originates from a study of OX40 agonist ivuxolimab in advanced cancers. Study details: Cohort: roughly 79% men, mean age approximately 66, aged about 20 to 80. Regarding the study as a whole: Clonal expansion was seen in CD4+ and CD8+ blood T cells by week 6 at 0.1 to 3.0 mg/kg.

The rearrangement joins TRBV7-3 to TRBJ2-3, with 9 bases lining up with TRBD1. This receptor was identified in an adult with an advanced solid tumor such as melanoma, head and neck, liver or kidney cancer. Sequencing used CD4+ or CD8+ T cells sorted from blood, obtained in a trial of the OX40 agonist ivuxolimab. CDR3 residues: CASSPDRGTSTDTQYF. CDR3 DNA sequence: TGTGCCAGCAGCCCCGACAGGGGGACTAGCACAGATACGCAGTATTTT.